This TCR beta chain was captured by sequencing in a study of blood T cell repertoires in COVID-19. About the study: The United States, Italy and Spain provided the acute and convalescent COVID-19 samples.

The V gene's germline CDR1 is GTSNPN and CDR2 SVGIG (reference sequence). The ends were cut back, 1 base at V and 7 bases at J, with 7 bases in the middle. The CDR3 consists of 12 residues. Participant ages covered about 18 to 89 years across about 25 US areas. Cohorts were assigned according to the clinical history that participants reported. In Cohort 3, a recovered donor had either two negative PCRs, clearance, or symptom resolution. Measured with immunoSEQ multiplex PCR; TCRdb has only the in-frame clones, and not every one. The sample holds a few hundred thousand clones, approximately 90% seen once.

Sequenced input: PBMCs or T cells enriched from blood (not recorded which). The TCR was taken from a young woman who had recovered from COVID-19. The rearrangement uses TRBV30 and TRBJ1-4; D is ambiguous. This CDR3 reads CAWSGAGEKLFF. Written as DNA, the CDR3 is TGTGCCTGGAGTGGAGCCGGTGAAAAACTGTTTTTT. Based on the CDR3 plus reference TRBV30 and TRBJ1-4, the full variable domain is SQTIHQWPATLVQPVGSPLSLECTVEGTSNPNLYWYRQAAGRGLQLLFYSVGIGQISSEVPQNLSASRPQDRQFILSSKKLLLSDSGFYLCAWSGAGEKLFFGSGTQLSVL.